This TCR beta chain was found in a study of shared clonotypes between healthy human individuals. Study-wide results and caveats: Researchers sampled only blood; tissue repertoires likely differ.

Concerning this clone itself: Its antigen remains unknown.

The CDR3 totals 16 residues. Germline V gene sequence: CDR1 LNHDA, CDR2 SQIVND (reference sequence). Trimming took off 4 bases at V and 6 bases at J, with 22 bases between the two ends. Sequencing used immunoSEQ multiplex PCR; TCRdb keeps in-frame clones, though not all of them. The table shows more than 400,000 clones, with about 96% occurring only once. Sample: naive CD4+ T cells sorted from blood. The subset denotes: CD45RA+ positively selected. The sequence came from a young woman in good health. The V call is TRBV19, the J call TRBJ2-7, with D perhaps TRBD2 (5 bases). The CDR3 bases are TGTGCCAGTAGTAAATTCCTAAGCGGAGGAAGGTCCGAGCAGTACTTC. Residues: CASSKFLSGGRSEQYF.